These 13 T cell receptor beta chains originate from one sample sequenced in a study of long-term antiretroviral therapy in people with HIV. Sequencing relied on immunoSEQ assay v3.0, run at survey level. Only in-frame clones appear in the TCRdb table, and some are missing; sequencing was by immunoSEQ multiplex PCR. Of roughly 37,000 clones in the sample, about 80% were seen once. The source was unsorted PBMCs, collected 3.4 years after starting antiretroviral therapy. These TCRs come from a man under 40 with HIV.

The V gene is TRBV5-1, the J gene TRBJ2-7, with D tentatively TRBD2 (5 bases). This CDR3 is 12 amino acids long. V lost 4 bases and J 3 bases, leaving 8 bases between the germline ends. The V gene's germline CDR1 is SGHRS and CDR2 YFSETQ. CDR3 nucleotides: TGCGCCAGCAGCGCACTAGGCTACGAGCAGTACTTC. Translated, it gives CASSALGYEQYF.

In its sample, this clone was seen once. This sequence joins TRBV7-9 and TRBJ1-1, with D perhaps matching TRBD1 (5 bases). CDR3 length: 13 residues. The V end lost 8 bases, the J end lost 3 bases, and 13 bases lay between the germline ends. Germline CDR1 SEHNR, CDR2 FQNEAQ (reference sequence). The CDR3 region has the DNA TGTGCCAGCGTAGGCAGGGAGGACACTGAAGCTTTCTTT. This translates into CASVGREDTEAFF.

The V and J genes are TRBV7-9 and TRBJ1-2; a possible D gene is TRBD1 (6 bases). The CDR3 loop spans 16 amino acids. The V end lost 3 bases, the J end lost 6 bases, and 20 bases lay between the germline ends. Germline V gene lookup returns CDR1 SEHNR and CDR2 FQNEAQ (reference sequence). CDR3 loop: CASSLSLMGDTHGYTF. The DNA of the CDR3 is TGTGCCAGCAGCTTGTCCCTGATGGGGGACACCCATGGCTACACCTTC.

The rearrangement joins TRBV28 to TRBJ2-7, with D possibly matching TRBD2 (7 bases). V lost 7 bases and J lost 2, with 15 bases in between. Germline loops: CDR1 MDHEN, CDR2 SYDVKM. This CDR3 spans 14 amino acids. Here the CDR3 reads CASTLGGRAYEQYF. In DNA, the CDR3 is TGTGCCAGCACCTTAGGGGGGAGGGCCTACGAGCAGTACTTC.

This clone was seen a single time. CDR3 residues: CASSLLVPSAGGEQYF. The CDR3 region has the DNA TGTGCCAGCAGTTTATTGGTGCCGTCGGCAGGGGGCGAGCAGTACTTC. The chain couples TRBV27 to TRBJ2-7; 7 bases fit TRBD1. With 1 base clipped from V and 6 bases from J, the junction kept 12 bases outside the gene matches. This CDR3 has 16 residues. Germline CDR1 reads MNHEY; CDR2 reads SMNVEV (reference sequence).

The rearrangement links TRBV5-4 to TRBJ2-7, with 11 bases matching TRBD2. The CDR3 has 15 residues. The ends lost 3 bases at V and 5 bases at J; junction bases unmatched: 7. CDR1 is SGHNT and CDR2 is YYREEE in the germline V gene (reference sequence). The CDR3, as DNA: TGTGCCAGCAGCTCCCGGACTAGCGGGTGCGACGAGCAGTACTTC. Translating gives CASSSRTSGCDEQYF.

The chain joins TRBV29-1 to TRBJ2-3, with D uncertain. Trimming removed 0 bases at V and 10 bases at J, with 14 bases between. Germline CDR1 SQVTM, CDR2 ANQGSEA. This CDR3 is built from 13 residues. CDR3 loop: CSVEDLRLQSQYF. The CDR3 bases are TGCAGCGTTGAAGATTTACGCCTTCAGTCGCAGTATTTT.

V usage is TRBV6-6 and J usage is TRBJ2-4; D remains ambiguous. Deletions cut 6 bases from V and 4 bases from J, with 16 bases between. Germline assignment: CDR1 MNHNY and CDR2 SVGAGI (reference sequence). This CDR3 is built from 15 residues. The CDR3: CASRPPGSEKNIQYF. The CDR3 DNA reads TGTGCCAGCAGACCCCCTGGCAGCGAGAAAAACATTCAGTACTTC.

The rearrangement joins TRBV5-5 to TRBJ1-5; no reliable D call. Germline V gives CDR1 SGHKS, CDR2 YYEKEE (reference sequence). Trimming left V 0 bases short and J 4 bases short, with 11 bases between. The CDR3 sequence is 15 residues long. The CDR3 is CASSLGVGMNQPQHF. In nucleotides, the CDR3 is TGTGCCAGCAGCTTGGGGGTAGGGATGAATCAGCCCCAGCATTTT.

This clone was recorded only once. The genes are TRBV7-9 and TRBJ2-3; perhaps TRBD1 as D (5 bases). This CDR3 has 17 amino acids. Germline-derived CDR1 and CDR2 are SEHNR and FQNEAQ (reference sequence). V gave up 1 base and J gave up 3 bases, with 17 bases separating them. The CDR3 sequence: CASSLVIGRSGTDTQYF. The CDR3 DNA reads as TGTGCCAGCAGCTTAGTTATCGGGCGGTCAGGGACAGATACGCAGTATTTT.

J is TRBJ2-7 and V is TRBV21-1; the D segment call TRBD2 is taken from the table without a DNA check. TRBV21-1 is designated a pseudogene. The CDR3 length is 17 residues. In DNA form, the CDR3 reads TGTGCCAGCAGCAAAGTTAAGGGAGGAGCGATCCCCTACGAGCAGTACTTC. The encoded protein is CASSKVKGGAIPYEQYF.

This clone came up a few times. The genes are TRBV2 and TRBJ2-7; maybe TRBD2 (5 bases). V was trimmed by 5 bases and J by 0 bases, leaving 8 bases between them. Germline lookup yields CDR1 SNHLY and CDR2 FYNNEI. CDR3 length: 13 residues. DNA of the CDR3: TGTGCCAGCAGTAACGGGGACTCCTACGAGCAGTACTTC. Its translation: CASSNGDSYEQYF. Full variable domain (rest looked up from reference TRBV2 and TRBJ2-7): EPEVTQTPSHQVTQMGQEVILRCVPISNHLYFYWYRQILGQKVEFLVSFYNNEISEKSEIFDDQFSVERPDGSNFTLKIRSTKLEDSAMYFCASSNGDSYEQYFGPGTRLTVT.

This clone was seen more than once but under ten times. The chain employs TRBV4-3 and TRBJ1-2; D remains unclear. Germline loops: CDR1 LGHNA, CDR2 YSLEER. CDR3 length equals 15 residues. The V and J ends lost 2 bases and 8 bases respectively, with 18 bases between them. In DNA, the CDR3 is TGCGCCAGCAGCCAAAAGCTTGCCGGAGGAGGAGGCTACACCTTC. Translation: CASSQKLAGGGGYTF.